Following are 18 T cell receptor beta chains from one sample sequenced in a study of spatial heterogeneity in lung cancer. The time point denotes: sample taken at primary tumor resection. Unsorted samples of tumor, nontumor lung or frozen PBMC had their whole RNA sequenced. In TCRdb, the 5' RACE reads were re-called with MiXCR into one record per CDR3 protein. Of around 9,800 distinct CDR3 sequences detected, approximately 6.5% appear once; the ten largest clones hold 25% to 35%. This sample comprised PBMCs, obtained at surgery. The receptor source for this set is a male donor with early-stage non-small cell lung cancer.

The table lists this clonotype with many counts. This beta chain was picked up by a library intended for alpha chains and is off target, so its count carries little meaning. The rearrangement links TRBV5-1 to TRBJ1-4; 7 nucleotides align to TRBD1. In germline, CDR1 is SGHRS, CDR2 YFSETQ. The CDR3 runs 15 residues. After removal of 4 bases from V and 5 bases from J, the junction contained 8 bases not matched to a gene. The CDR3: CASSPRGGKNEKLFF. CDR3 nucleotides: TGCGCCAGCAGCCCCAGGGGGGGGAAGAATGAAAAACTGTTTTTT.

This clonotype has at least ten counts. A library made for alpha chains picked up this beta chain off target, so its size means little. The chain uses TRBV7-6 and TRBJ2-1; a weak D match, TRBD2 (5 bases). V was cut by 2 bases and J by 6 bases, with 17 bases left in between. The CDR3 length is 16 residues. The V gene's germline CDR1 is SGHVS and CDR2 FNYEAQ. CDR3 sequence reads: CASSLTHGHRGNEQFF. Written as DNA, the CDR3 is TGTGCCAGCAGCTTAACTCACGGCCATCGGGGCAATGAGCAGTTCTTC.

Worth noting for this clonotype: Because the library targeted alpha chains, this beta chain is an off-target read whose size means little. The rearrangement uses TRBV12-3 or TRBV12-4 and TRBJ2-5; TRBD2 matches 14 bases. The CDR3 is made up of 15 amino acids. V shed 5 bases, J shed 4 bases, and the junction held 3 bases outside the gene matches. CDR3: CASSNGLAGGETQYF. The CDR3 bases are TGTGCCAGCAGTAACGGACTAGCGGGAGGAGAGACCCAGTACTTC.

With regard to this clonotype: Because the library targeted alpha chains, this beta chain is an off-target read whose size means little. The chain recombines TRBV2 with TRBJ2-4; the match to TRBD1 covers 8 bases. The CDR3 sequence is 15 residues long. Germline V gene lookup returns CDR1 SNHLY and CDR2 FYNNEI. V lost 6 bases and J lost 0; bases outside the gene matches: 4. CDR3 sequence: CASRETGVAKNIQYF. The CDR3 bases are TGTGCCAGCAGGGAGACAGGGGTAGCCAAAAACATTCAGTACTTC.

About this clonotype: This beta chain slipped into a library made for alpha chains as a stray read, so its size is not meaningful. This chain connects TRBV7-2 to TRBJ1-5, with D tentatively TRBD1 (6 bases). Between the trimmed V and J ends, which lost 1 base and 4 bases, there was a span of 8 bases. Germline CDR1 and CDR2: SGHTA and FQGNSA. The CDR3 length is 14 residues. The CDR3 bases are TGTGCCAGCAGCTTAGTCCAGGGGAATCAGCCCCAGCATTTT. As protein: CASSLVQGNQPQHF.

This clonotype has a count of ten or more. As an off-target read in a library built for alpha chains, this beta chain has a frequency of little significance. CDR3 amino acids: CASSLGARGTQGFGSYNEQFF. The DNA of the CDR3 is TGTGCCAGCAGCTTAGGAGCTCGGGGAACCCAGGGTTTTGGCTCCTACAATGAGCAGTTCTTC. The rearrangement joins TRBV7-8 to TRBJ2-1; TRBD1 or TRBD2 may be the D gene (5 bases each). CDR3 length: 21 amino acids. The V gene lost 1 base and the J gene lost 0 bases, with 25 bases spanning the gap. Germline CDR1 and CDR2: SGHVS and FQNEAQ.

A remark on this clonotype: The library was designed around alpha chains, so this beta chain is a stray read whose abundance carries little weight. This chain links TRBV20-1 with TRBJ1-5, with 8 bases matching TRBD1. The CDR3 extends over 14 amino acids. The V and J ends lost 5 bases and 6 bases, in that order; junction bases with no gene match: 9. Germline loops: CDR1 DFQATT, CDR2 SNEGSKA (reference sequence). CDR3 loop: CSAWTGQDRQPQHF. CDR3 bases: TGCAGTGCTTGGACAGGGCAGGATCGTCAGCCCCAGCATTTT.

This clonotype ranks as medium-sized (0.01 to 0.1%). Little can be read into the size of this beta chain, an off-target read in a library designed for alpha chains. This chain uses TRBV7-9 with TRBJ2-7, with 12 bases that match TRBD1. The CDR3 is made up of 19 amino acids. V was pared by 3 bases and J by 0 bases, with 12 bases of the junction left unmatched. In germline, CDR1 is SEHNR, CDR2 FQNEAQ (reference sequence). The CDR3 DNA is TGTGCCAGCAGCTTTAGTAGGGACAGGGGGCGTAGGAGCTCCTACGAGCAGTACTTC. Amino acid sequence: CASSFSRDRGRRSSYEQYF.

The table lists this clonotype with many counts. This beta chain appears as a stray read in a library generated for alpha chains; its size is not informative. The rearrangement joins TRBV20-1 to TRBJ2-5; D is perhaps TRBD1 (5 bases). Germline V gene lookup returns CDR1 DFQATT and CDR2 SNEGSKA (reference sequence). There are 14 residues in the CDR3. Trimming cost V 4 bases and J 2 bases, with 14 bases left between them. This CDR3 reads CSAKDKAPQETQYF. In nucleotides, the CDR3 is TGCAGTGCTAAGGACAAGGCTCCTCAAGAGACCCAGTACTTC.

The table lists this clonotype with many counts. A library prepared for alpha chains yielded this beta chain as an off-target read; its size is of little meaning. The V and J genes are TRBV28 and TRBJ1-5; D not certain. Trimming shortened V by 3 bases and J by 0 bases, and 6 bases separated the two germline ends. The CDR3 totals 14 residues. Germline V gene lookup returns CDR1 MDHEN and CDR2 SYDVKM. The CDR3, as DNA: TGTGCCAGCAGTTTGCTTTTTAGCAATCAGCCCCAGCATTTT. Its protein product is CASSLLFSNQPQHF.

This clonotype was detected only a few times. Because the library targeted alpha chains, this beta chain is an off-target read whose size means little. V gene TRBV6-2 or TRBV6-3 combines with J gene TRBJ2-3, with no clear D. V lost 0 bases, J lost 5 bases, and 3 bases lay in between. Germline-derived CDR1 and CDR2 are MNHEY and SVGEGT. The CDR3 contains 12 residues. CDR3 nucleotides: TGTGCCAGCAGTTACTCGAAAGATACGCAGTATTTT. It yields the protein CASSYSKDTQYF.

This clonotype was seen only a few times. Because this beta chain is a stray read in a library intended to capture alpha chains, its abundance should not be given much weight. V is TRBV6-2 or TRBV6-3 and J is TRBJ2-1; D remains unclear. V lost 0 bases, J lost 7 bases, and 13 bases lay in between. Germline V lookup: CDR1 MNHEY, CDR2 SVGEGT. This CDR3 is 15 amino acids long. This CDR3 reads CASSYSGSLRNEQFF. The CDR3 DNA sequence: TGTGCCAGCAGTTACTCAGGCTCCTTACGGAATGAGCAGTTCTTC.

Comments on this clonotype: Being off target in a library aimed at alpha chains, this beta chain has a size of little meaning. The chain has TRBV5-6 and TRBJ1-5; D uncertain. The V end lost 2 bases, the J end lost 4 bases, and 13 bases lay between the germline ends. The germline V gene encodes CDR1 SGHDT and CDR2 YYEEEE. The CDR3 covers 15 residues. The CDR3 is CASSLYVMANQPQHF. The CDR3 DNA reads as TGTGCCAGCAGCTTATATGTTATGGCAAATCAGCCCCAGCATTTT.

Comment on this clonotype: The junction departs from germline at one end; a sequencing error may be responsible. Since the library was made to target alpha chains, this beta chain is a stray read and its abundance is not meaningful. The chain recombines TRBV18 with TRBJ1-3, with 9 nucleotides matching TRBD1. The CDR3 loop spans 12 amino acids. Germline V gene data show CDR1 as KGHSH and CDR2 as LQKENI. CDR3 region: CASSPLTGGELF. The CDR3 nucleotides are TGTGCCAGCTCACCGCTTACAGGGGGCGAACTTTTT.

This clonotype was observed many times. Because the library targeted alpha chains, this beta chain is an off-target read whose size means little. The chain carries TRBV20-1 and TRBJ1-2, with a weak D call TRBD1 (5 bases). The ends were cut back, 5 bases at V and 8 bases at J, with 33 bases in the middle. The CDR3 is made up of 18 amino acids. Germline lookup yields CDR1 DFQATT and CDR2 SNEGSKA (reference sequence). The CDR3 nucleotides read TGCAGTGCTCCGACGGTGATGGGGACGAAAAACAGGCGACTAGGCTACACCTTC. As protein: CSAPTVMGTKNRRLGYTF.

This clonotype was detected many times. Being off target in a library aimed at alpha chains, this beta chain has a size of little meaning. CDR3 sequence (DNA): TGTGCCAGCAGTTACTCCGGCCACACCGGGGAGCTGTTTTTT. This sequence encodes CASSYSGHTGELFF. The chain recombines TRBV6-6 with TRBJ2-2; no firm D call. CDR1 MNHNY and CDR2 SVGAGI come from the germline V gene (reference sequence). The CDR3 contains 14 residues. V lost 0 bases to trimming and J lost 3 bases, with 5 bases between them.

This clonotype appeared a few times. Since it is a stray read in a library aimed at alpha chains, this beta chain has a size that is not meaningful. CDR3 sequence: CASSSTGTKQFF. CDR3 DNA sequence: TGTGCCAGCAGTTCCACCGGGACGAAGCAGTTCTTC. This chain joins TRBV6-5 and TRBJ2-1; D assignment may be TRBD1 or TRBD2 (5 bases each). Germline V CDR1 and CDR2: MNHEY, SVGAGI. V was pared by 4 bases and J by 11 bases, with 12 bases between. This CDR3 region has 12 residues.

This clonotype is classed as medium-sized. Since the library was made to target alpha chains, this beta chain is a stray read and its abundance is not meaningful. CDR3 sequence (DNA): TGCAGCGCTTTAAGGGGGCGAAGTGGCTACACCTTC. Residues: CSALRGRSGYTF. The chain carries TRBV29-1 and TRBJ1-2, with 7 nucleotides matching TRBD1. Germline V gives CDR1 SQVTM, CDR2 ANQGSEA. The J segment lost 7 bases and the V segment lost 7 bases, leaving 9 bases of the junction unmatched. The CDR3 contains 12 residues. Complete variable domain (other parts from reference TRBV29-1 and TRBJ1-2): SAVISQKPSRDICQRGTSLTIQCQVDSQVTMMFWYRQQPGQSLTLIATANQGSEATYESGFVIDKFPISRPNLTFSTLTVSNMSPEDSSIYLCSALRGRSGYTFGSGTRLTVV.